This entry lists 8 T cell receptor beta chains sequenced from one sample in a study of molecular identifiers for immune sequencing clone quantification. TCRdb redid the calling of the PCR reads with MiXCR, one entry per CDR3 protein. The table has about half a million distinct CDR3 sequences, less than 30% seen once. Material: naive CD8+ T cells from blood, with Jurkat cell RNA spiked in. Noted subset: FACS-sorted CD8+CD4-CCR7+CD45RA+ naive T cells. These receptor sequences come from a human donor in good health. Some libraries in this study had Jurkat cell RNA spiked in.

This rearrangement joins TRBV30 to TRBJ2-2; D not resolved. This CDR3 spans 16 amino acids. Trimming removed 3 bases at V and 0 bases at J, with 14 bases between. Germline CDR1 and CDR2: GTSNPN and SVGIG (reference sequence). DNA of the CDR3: TGTGCCTGGAGACCCGAGACATATGCGAACACCGGGGAGCTGTTTTTT. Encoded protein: CAWRPETYANTGELFF.

The CDR3, as DNA: TGCGCCAGCAGCCAAGAAACTAGCGGGGGTTACAATGAGCAGTTCTTC. It translates to CASSQETSGGYNEQFF. The rearrangement joins TRBV4-3 to TRBJ2-1; 11 bases fit TRBD2. This CDR3 is built from 16 residues. J was trimmed by 4 bases and V by 0 bases; bases with no gene match: 2. In germline, CDR1 is LGHNA, CDR2 YSLEER.

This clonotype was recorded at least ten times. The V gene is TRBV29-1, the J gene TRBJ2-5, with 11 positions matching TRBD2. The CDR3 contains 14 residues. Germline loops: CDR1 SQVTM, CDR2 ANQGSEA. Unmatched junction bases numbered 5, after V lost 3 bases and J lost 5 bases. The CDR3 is CSVEVAGGPETQYF. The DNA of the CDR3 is TGCAGCGTTGAGGTAGCGGGAGGGCCGGAGACCCAGTACTTC.

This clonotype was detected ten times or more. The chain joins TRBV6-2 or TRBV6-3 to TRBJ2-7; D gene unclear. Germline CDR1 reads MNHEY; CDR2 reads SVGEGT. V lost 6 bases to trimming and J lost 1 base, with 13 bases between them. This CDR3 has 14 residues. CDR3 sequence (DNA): TGTGCCAGCAGCCATCCGGGCCAATCCTACGAGCAGTACTTC. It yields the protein CASSHPGQSYEQYF.

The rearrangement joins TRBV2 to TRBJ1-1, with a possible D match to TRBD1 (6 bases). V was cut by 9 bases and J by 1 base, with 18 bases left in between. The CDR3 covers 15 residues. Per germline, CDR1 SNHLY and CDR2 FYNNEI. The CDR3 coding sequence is TGTGCCAGAGAAACTTTCAGGGGACCGAACACTGAAGCTTTCTTT. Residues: CARETFRGPNTEAFF.

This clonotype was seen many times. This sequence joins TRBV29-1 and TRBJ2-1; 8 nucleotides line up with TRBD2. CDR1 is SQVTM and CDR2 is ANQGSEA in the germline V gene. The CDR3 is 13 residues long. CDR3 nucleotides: TGCACCTCTTTAATAGCGGGGAACAATGAGCAGTTCTTC. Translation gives CTSLIAGNNEQFF.

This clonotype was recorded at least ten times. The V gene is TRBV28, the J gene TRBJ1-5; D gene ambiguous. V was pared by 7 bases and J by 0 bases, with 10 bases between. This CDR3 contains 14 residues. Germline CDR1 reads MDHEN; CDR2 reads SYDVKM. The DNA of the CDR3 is TGTGCCAGCAATGGGTTATATAGCAATCAGCCCCAGCATTTT. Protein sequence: CASNGLYSNQPQHF.

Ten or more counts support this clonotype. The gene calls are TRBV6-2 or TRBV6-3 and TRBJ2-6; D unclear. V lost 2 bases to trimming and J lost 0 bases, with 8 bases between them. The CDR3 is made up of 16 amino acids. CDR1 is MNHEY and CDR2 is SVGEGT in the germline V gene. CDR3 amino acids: CASSYDETSGANVLTF. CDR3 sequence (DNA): TGTGCCAGCAGTTACGATGAGACCTCTGGGGCCAACGTCCTGACTTTC.